This entry lists 19 T cell receptor beta chains sequenced from one sample in a study of CD8+CD57+ T cells in acquired aplastic anemia. Flow cytometry had shown expanded CD8+CD57+ cells in the patients chosen for sequencing. Both TCR beta VDJ combination and CDR3 sequence profiling were carried out. Genomic DNA was the template for this profiling. TCRdb called the reads again in MiXCR, with one record for every CDR3 protein. The table records 150,000 to 200,000 distinct CDR3 sequences, roughly 43% of them present only once. Sequencing was done on a sample of sorted CD4+, CD8+, or CD8+CD57+ T cells (not recorded which) from PBMCs. These receptors were collected from a human donor with aplastic anemia.

This clonotype was counted only a few times. This chain connects TRBV19 to TRBJ2-7, with 10 bases aligning to TRBD2. The J segment lost 6 bases and the V segment lost 6 bases, leaving 8 bases of the junction unmatched. Germline-derived CDR1 and CDR2 are LNHDA and SQIVND (reference sequence). The CDR3 sequence is 14 residues long. The DNA of the CDR3 is TGTGCCAGTAGGTTAGCGGGAGGTCCTCTCGAGCAGTACTTC. As protein: CASRLAGGPLEQYF.

V usage is TRBV20-1 and J usage is TRBJ2-7; D call uncertain. The CDR3 covers 11 residues. CDR1 and CDR2 (germline): DFQATT, SNEGSKA (reference sequence). V gave up 5 bases and J gave up 3 bases, with 8 bases separating them. CDR3 region: CSAPLYYEQYF. The CDR3 nucleotides are TGCAGTGCTCCTCTATACTACGAGCAGTACTTC.

The chain combines TRBV29-1 with TRBJ2-2, with D hard to call. The CDR3 spans 15 residues. Germline CDR1 reads SQVTM; CDR2 reads ANQGSEA. The germline V and J ends were trimmed by 0 bases and 4 bases, with 12 bases remaining between them. CDR3 nucleotides: TGCAGCGTTGAAGAAAGGTCCCTCTTCACCGGGGAGCTGTTTTTT. It encodes CSVEERSLFTGELFF.

V and J are TRBV2 and TRBJ1-4; D is possibly TRBD1 (5 bases). Germline CDR1 and CDR2: SNHLY and FYNNEI. The CDR3 has 13 amino acids. V was trimmed by 7 bases and J by 7 bases, leaving 13 bases between them. CDR3 loop: CASMRGGSEKLFF. DNA of the CDR3: TGTGCCAGCATGAGGGGAGGAAGTGAAAAACTGTTTTTT.

Ten or more counts support this clonotype. The rearrangement joins TRBV5-1 to TRBJ1-1, with D unclear. The CDR3 has 15 residues. The V gene lost 0 bases and the J gene lost 0 bases, with 9 bases spanning the gap. Germline V gives CDR1 SGHRS, CDR2 YFSETQ. CDR3 coding DNA: TGCGCCAGCAGCTTGGGACATTTGATGAACACTGAAGCTTTCTTT. Its protein product is CASSLGHLMNTEAFF.

This clonotype came up once. The chain is built from TRBV6-4 and TRBJ2-3, with no clear D. The CDR3 length is 14 residues. V was shortened by 4 bases and J by 0 bases, with 8 bases between the two germline ends. Germline assignment: CDR1 MRHNA and CDR2 SNTAGT. CDR3 bases: TGTGCCAGCAGTGCATCCAGGAGCACAGATACGCAGTATTTT. As protein: CASSASRSTDTQYF.

The chain employs TRBV20-1 and TRBJ1-2; 8 bases are shared with TRBD1. The V and J ends lost 3 bases and 6 bases, in that order; junction bases with no gene match: 3. Germline CDR1 reads DFQATT; CDR2 reads SNEGSKA (reference sequence). The CDR3 length is 12 residues. The CDR3 DNA reads as TGCAGTGCTAGGGCAGGGGGCGATGGCTACACCTTC. Translating gives CSARAGGDGYTF.

The chain has TRBV11-1 and TRBJ2-7; 8 bases match TRBD2. Germline CDR1 is SGHAT and CDR2 is FQDESV (reference sequence). V lost 4 bases to trimming and J lost 0 bases; unmatched junction nucleotides: 8. The CDR3 runs 16 residues. DNA of the CDR3: TGTGCCAGCAGCTCACCCCGGGGGACTAGCTCCTACGAGCAGTACTTC. Amino acids: CASSSPRGTSSYEQYF.

This clonotype has a handful of counts. The chain combines TRBV7-9 with TRBJ1-6; D gene unclear. The V gene lost 2 bases and the J gene lost 10 bases, with 3 bases spanning the gap. The CDR3 consists of 11 residues. In germline, CDR1 is SEHNR, CDR2 FQNEAQ (reference sequence). CDR3 region: CASSLQSPLHF. In DNA, the CDR3 is TGTGCCAGCAGCTTACAATCACCCCTCCACTTT.

This clonotype was detected many times. The chain uses TRBV19 and TRBJ2-3, with 7 nucleotides matching TRBD1. This CDR3 region has 13 residues. From germline, CDR1 is LNHDA and CDR2 SQIVND (reference sequence). Losses at the gene ends were 9 bases for V and 2 bases for J; bases not matched to a gene: 5. Here the CDR3 reads CASEGQNTDTQYF. CDR3 nucleotide sequence: TGTGCCAGCGAGGGACAGAACACAGATACGCAGTATTTT.

This clonotype was found many times. The chain uses TRBV13 and TRBJ2-7, with D maybe TRBD1 (5 bases). CDR1 is PRHDT, CDR2 FYEKMQ, per germline (reference sequence). Trimming removed 2 bases from V and 2 bases from J, with 10 bases in between. The CDR3 loop spans 14 amino acids. The CDR3 protein is CASSLMQGTYEQYF. DNA for the CDR3: TGTGCCAGCAGCTTAATGCAGGGTACCTACGAGCAGTACTTC.

This clonotype was recorded once. This chain links TRBV7-2 with TRBJ2-7; D ambiguous. The CDR3 is 13 amino acids. The V and J ends lost 0 bases and 5 bases respectively, with 8 bases between them. Germline lookup yields CDR1 SGHTA and CDR2 FQGNSA. CDR3 region: CASSLAPSDEQYF. The CDR3, as DNA: TGTGCCAGCAGCTTAGCGCCCAGTGACGAGCAGTACTTC.

The rearrangement joins TRBV25-1 to TRBJ2-7, with D uncertain. The CDR3 has 12 amino acids. Between the trimmed V and J ends, which lost 6 bases and 3 bases, there was a span of 9 bases. CDR1 is MGHDK, CDR2 SYGVNS, per germline. The DNA of the CDR3 is TGTGCCAGCAGGGACGGATACTACGAGCAGTACTTC. It codes for CASRDGYYEQYF.

The chain has TRBV20-1 and TRBJ2-7; 12 bases are shared with TRBD2. CDR3 length: 16 residues. Germline V gives CDR1 DFQATT, CDR2 SNEGSKA (reference sequence). The V and J ends lost 4 bases and 7 bases, in that order; junction bases with no gene match: 14. This chain's CDR3 is CSATRALAGGPREQYF. DNA for the CDR3: TGCAGTGCTACCAGGGCTCTAGCGGGAGGGCCTAGAGAGCAGTACTTC.

The CDR3 is CASSLAAGTIYNEQFF. The CDR3, as DNA: TGTGCCAGCAGTTTAGCGGCAGGGACTATCTACAATGAGCAGTTCTTC. This chain joins TRBV25-1 and TRBJ2-1; 7 nucleotides agree with TRBD2. V lost 5 bases, J lost 3 bases, and 10 bases stayed unmatched. Germline assignment: CDR1 MGHDK and CDR2 SYGVNS. This CDR3 has 16 amino acids.

This clonotype has ten or more counts. The chain recombines TRBV24-1 with TRBJ1-2, with D possibly TRBD1 on 5 matching bases. CDR1 and CDR2 (germline): KGHDR, SFDVKD. The CDR3 length is 13 residues. Between the trimmed V and J ends, which lost 4 bases and 8 bases, there was a span of 13 bases. CDR3 residues: CATSDLSGVGYTF. CDR3 sequence (DNA): TGTGCCACCAGTGACCTTTCGGGGGTAGGCTACACCTTC.

The sample holds many counts of this clonotype. The chain carries TRBV5-6 and TRBJ1-1, with D unresolved. The CDR3 loop spans 12 amino acids. Trimming removed 8 bases at V and 1 base at J, with 9 bases between. From germline, CDR1 is SGHDT and CDR2 YYEEEE. The CDR3 region is CASSRWNTEAFF. The CDR3 bases are TGTGCCAGTAGCAGGTGGAACACTGAAGCTTTCTTT.

A note on this clonotype: Being one base from a much bigger clone, this may be a read error. This chain uses TRBV11-1 with TRBJ2-3, with 14 bases that match TRBD2. Germline-derived CDR1 and CDR2 are SGHAT and FQDESV (reference sequence). Germline trimming cut 3 bases from V and 1 base from J; bases unmatched to any gene: 0. The CDR3 extends over 16 amino acids. The CDR3 bases are TGTGCCAGCAGCTTGACTAGCGGGGGGGGCACAGATACGCAGTATTTT. It is translated as CASSLTSGGGTDTQYF. The variable domain in full, completed from reference TRBV11-1 and TRBJ2-3, reads EAEVAQSPRYKITEKSQAVAFWCDPISGHATLYWYRQILGQGPELLVQFQDESVVDDSQLPKDRFSAERLKGVDSTLKIQPAELGDSAMYLCASSLTSGGGTDTQYFGPGTRLTVL.

This clonotype showed up many times. The chain has TRBV12-3 or TRBV12-4 and TRBJ2-3, with 8 bases matching TRBD1. Unmatched junction bases numbered 4, after V lost 1 base and J lost 1 base. The CDR3 sequence is 16 residues long. The CDR3 DNA reads as TGTGCCAGCAGTTTAGGCAGGGGGCCAGGCACAGATACGCAGTATTTT. As protein: CASSLGRGPGTDTQYF.